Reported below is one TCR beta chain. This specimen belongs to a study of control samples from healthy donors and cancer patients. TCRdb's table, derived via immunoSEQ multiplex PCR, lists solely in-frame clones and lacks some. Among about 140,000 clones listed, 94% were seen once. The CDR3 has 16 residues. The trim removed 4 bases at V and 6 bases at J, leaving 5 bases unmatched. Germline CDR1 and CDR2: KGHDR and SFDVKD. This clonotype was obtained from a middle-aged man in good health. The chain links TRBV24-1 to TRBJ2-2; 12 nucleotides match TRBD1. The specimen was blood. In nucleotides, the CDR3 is TGTGCCACCAGTGACAGGGACAGGGGGCTATCCGGGGAGCTGTTTTTT. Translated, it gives CATSDRDRGLSGELFF.